This TCR beta chain was identified in a study of cytomegalovirus exposure and HLA in healthy donors. This CDR3 has 16 amino acids. The junction had 10 bases not matched to a gene; V was cut back by 4 bases and J by 5 bases. Looked up from germline, CDR1 is MNHEY and CDR2 is SMNVEV (reference sequence). 60 Vbeta and 13 Jbeta primers were used in PCR. The table came from immunoSEQ multiplex PCR; TCRdb's copy has only in-frame clones and leaves some out. Of 100,000 to 150,000 clones listed, approximately 85% were seen once; the top ten hold approximately 1.7%. Sequenced sample: PBMCs. This TCR was recovered from a boy younger than 18 in good health and CMV-seronegative. The chain carries TRBV27 and TRBJ1-5, with TRBD1 identical over 8 bases. The CDR3 region has the DNA TGTGCCAGCAGTTGGACAGGGCTCGGTGGCGATCAGCCCCAGCATTTT. This codes for CASSWTGLGGDQPQHF.